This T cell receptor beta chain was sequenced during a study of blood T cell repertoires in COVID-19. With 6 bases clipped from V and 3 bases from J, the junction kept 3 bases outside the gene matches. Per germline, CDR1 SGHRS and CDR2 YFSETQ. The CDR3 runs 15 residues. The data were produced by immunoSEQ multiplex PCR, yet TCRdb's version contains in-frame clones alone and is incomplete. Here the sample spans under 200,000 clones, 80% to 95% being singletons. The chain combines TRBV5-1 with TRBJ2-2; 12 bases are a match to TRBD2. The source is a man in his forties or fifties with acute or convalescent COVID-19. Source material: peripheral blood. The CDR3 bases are TGCGCCAGCATGAGACTAGCGGGGGACACCGGGGAGCTGTTTTTT. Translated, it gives CASMRLAGDTGELFF.